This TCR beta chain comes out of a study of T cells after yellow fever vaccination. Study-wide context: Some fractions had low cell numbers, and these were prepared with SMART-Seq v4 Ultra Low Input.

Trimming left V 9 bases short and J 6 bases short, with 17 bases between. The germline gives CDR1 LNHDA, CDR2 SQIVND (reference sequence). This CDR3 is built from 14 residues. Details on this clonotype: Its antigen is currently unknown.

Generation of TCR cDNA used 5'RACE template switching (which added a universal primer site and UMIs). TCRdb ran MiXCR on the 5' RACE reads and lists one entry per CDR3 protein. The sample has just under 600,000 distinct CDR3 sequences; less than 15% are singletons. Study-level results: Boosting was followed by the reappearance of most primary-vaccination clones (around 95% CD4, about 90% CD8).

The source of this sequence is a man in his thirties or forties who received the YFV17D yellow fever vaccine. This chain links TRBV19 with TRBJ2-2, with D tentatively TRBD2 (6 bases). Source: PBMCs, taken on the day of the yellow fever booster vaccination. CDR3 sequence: CASNGLYAAGELFF. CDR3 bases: TGTGCCAGCAACGGACTATACGCCGCCGGGGAGCTGTTTTTT.